The following is a TCR beta chain sequence with its context. It has no known antigen specificity. Base qualities are not at hand, and no much larger clone is one base apart. The V end gives up 5 bases and the J end 0 bases, leaving 10 bases in the junction not matched to a gene. Inclusive of the bounding cysteine and phenylalanine, the CDR3 is 16 residues long. Of the read, only the CDR3 DNA is kept; its 48 bases are in frame from base 1. CDR1 and CDR2 were assigned from the germline V gene as SGHTA and FQGNSA. TCRbeta CDR3 regions were amplified from genomic DNA using the immunoSEQ Assay, a bias-controlled multiplex PCR. As for the authors' bioinformatics: Nucleated cell counts per sample were estimated from amplification of reference gene primers within the assay. To quantify the absolute abundance of each unique TCRbeta CDR3 rearrangement, sequence reads were collapsed and filtered. Productive Simpson clonality was computed per sample as the square root of Simpson's diversity index over productive rearrangements. The source is immuneACCESS, and TCRdb retained only in-frame sequences with V and J called. Part of the clones is not carried over; for the studies checked, unresolved V genes explain less than half of this, and the remainder is unexplained. V and J calls and clone size are copied from that table; D and trimming were computed from the DNA. The sample profile shows about 180,000 clones; around 80% of them were found once. The biggest ten clones account for over 9.5% of the sample.

In Seattle, one collaborating source enrolled patients while the infection was active and tracked those patients longitudinally over the course of disease. Collaborating institutions collected whole blood in K2EDTA tubes following their own protocols. For TCRbeta analysis, collaborator samples were shipped as frozen whole blood, as isolated PBMCs, or as DNA extracted from either sample type. The data were taken from a study of blood T cell repertoires in COVID-19 (dated by TCRdb to about 2020). Concerning the study at large: Samples from collaborators originated in the United States, Italy and Spain and spanned both the acute and convalescent phases of COVID-19. The repertoires were released in a freely available public database meant as a resource for research on the immune response to SARS-CoV-2. The dataset comprised deeply sampled blood TCRbeta repertoires from subjects exposed to, actively infected with, or recovered from COVID-19. HLA class I and class II types, where available, came from metadata supplied by the sample provider rather than from assay-based typing. Samples came from the ongoing ImmuneRACE study (first 160 participants) plus 1,254 subjects from 6 global collaborators. The material from the prospective study consisted of cDNA or gDNA derived from T cells, B-cell-depleted T cells, or PBMCs. Sample metadata almost always included a de-identified subject ID, COVID-19 status, age in years and sex.

Broad study findings and their caveats: The amount of clinical and demographic metadata varied by source and participant and was provided uncurated.

Sequenced input: peripheral blood. The sequence was collected from a woman at least 80 years old with COVID-19, enrolled during active disease. The V and J genes are TRBV7-2 and TRBJ2-7; TRBD1 fits 7 bases in the junction. The CDR3 region: CASSPLRTGSSYEQYF. The nucleotide sequence is TGTGCCAGCAGCCCCTTGAGGACAGGAAGCTCCTACGAGCAGTACTTC.